This T cell receptor beta chain was sequenced in a study of blood T cells in healthy people across ages. The study's findings and limits: In older individuals, TCR beta diversity per million T cells was lower, falling roughly linearly with age.

Each donor supplied roughly 9 milliliters of peripheral blood. Isolated per sample were at least 7 million PBMCs. A second about 7 to 11 cycle PCR used barcoded and J-beta primers. MiXCR, applied by TCRdb to the 5' RACE reads, yields one record per CDR3 protein. The table lists roughly 500,000 distinct CDR3 sequences, approximately 30% of them singletons, with approximately 18% in the top ten. This clonotype has more than one count but fewer than ten. Antigen specificity is unknown. This CDR3 region has 13 residues. The V gene lost 7 bases and the J gene lost 7 bases, with 14 bases spanning the gap. Germline V gives CDR1 LGHNT, CDR2 FRNRAP.

The receptor's source is a woman in her seventies in good health. The chain carries TRBV12-5 and TRBJ2-1; D may correspond to TRBD1 or TRBD2 (5 bases each). Sequenced: blood. The CDR3 nucleotides read TGTGCTAGTGCCATCCTCGAGGGGAATGAGCAGTTCTTC. Protein: CASAILEGNEQFF.